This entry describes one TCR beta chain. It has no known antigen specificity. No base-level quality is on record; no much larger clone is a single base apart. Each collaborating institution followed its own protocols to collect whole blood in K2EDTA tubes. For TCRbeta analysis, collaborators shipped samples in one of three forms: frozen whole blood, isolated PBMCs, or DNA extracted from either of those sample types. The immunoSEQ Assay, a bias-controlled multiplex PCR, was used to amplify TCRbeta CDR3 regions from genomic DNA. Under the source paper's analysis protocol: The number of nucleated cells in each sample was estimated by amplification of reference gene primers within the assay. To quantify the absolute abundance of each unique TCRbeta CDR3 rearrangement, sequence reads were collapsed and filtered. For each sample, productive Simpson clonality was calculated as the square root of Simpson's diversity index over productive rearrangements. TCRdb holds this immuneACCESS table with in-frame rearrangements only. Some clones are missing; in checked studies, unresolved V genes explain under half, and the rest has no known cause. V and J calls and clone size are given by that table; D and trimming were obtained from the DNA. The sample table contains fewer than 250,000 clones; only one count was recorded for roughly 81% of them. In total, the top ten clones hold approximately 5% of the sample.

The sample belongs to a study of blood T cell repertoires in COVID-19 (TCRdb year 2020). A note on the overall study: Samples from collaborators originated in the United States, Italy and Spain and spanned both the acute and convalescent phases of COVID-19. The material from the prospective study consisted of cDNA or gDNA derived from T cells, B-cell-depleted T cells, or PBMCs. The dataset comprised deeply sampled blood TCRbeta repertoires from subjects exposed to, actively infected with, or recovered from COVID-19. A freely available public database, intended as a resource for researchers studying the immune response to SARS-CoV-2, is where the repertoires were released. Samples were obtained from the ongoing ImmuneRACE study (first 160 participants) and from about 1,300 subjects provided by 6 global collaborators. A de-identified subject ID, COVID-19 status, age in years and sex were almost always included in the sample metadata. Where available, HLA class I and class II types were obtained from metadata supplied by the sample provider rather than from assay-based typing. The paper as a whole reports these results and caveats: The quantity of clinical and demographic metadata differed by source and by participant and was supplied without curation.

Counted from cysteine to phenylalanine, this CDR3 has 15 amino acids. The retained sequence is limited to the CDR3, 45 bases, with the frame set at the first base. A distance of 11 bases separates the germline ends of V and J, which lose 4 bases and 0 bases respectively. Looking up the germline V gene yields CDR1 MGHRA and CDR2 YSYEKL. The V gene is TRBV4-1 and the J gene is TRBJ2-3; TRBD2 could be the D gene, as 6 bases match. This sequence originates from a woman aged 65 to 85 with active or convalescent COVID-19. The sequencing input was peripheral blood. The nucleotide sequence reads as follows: TGCGCCAGCAGCCTTTTAGGGACTAGCACAGATACGCAGTATTTT. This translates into CASSLLGTSTDTQYF.